The 2 T cell receptor beta chains reported below all come from one sample, sequenced in a study of T cell responses to AZD1222 COVID-19 vaccine. Profiling relied on immunoSEQ multiplex PCR, and the TCRdb table lists in-frame clones only, not all of them. The sample gives 95,000 to 150,000 clones, approximately 85% of which show up once; approximately 8.5% is in the top ten. The specimen was peripheral blood, collected on day 0 of AZD1222 vaccination. The receptors were gathered from an adult in good health.

The rearrangement joins TRBV2 to TRBJ1-3; TRBD1 agrees at 7 bases. CDR3 size: 15 residues. J gave up 0 bases and V 7 bases, and 6 bases lay outside the gene matches. The V gene's germline CDR1 is SNHLY and CDR2 FYNNEI. CDR3 bases: TGTGCCAGCAAACGGGACAGACACTCTGGAAACACCATATATTTT. Translating gives CASKRDRHSGNTIYF. Full variable domain (missing parts from reference TRBV2 and TRBJ1-3): EPEVTQTPSHQVTQMGQEVILRCVPISNHLYFYWYRQILGQKVEFLVSFYNNEISEKSEIFDDQFSVERPDGSNFTLKIRSTKLEDSAMYFCASKRDRHSGNTIYFGEGSWLTVV.

This clone came up once. V usage is TRBV5-4 and J usage is TRBJ2-3; D might be TRBD1 (5 bases). CDR1 SGHNT and CDR2 YYREEE come from the germline V gene (reference sequence). This CDR3 is 15 amino acids long. V was cut by 0 bases and J by 2 bases, with 10 bases left in between. CDR3 residues: CASSLGQPFTDTQYF. CDR3 coding DNA: TGTGCCAGCAGCTTGGGACAGCCATTCACAGATACGCAGTATTTT.